The rows below give T cell receptor beta chains drawn from one sample of a study of control samples from healthy donors and cancer patients. Clones were sequenced by immunoSEQ multiplex PCR, and TCRdb holds only the in-frame ones, with some missing. The sample lists about 130,000 clones, around 92% occurring once. The material sequenced was blood. All receptors derive from a woman between 45 and 60 years old in good health. Each CDR3 is given with its conserved first and last residue. D genes are given only for firm matches. Part of the rows lack a size; the others show once, few, many or a class for expanded clones.

clone size: once; D gene: -; J gene: TRBJ1-2; V gene: TRBV27; CDR3 DNA: TGTGCCAGCAGTTTGAACCCAGGGAACTATGGCTACACCTTC; CDR3 protein: CASSLNPGNYGYTF
clone size: -; D gene: -; J gene: TRBJ1-6; V gene: TRBV25-1; CDR3 DNA: TGTGCCAGCAGTGAGCCAGGGGCATCATCACCCCTCCACTTT; CDR3 protein: CASSEPGASSPLHF
clone size: -; D gene: -; J gene: TRBJ2-3; V gene: TRBV5-4; CDR3 DNA: TGTGCCAGCAGCTTTGCAGATACGCAGTATTTT; CDR3 protein: CASSFADTQYF
clone size: once; D gene: -; J gene: TRBJ2-3; V gene: TRBV27; CDR3 DNA: TGTGCCAGCAGTTTATCCGCAGGTAGCACAGATACGCAGTATTTT; CDR3 protein: CASSLSAGSTDTQYF
clone size: -; D gene: TRBD1; J gene: TRBJ1-6; V gene: TRBV6-2/TRBV6-3; CDR3 DNA: TGTGCCAGCAGTTACGCCCGGGACAGGGTTAATTCACCCCTCCACTTT; CDR3 protein: CASSYARDRVNSPLHF
clone size: -; D gene: -; J gene: TRBJ1-5; V gene: TRBV6-5; CDR3 DNA: TGTGCCAGCAGTTACGGACCCCGGGGGGATCAGCCCCAGCATTTT; CDR3 protein: CASSYGPRGDQPQHF
clone size: -; D gene: -; J gene: TRBJ1-4; V gene: TRBV6-5; CDR3 DNA: TGTGCCAGCAGAGTTCAGGGGACTAATGAAAAACTGTTTTTT; CDR3 protein: CASRVQGTNEKLFF
clone size: -; D gene: -; J gene: TRBJ2-5; V gene: TRBV28; CDR3 DNA: TGTGCCAGCAGGGTCCCGGGCCGGGAAGAGACCCAGTACTTC; CDR3 protein: CASRVPGREETQYF
clone size: -; D gene: TRBD1; J gene: TRBJ1-5; V gene: TRBV3-1/TRBV3-2; CDR3 DNA: TGTGCCAGCAGCCAAGACAGGGGGCGCGGGCAGCCCCAGCATTTT; CDR3 protein: CASSQDRGRGQPQHF
clone size: -; D gene: TRBD2; J gene: TRBJ2-1; V gene: TRBV6-1; CDR3 DNA: TGTGCCAGCAGTGAACCTAGCGGGAGCTACAATGAGCAGTTCTTC; CDR3 protein: CASSEPSGSYNEQFF
clone size: -; D gene: -; J gene: TRBJ1-1; V gene: TRBV28; CDR3 DNA: TGTGCCAGCAACCCCCACGGGGGAGGAACTGAAGCTTTCTTT; CDR3 protein: CASNPHGGGTEAFF
clone size: -; D gene: -; J gene: TRBJ1-6; V gene: TRBV19; CDR3 DNA: TGTGCCACCAATAAGGATGACAGTAGCTCCTATAATTCACCCCTCCACTTT; CDR3 protein: CATNKDDSSSYNSPLHF
clone size: -; D gene: TRBD1; J gene: TRBJ1-5; V gene: TRBV6-5; CDR3 DNA: TGTGCCAGCAAGACAGGGGGCGCTGGGCAGCCCCAGCATTTT; CDR3 protein: CASKTGGAGQPQHF
clone size: once; D gene: TRBD1; J gene: TRBJ2-7; V gene: TRBV7-6; CDR3 DNA: TGTGCCAGCAGCCCTGGGACAGGGAACTACTACGAGCAGTACTTC; CDR3 protein: CASSPGTGNYYEQYF
clone size: -; D gene: TRBD2; J gene: TRBJ2-3; V gene: TRBV19; CDR3 DNA: TGTGCCAGTAGTATCCGAGGGAGCGGGGCGGCGGATACGCAGTATTTT; CDR3 protein: CASSIRGSGAADTQYF
clone size: -; D gene: -; J gene: TRBJ1-6; V gene: TRBV6-5; CDR3 DNA: TGTGCCAGCAAACCGGGGGGGATTGGTAATTCACCCCTCCACTTT; CDR3 protein: CASKPGGIGNSPLHF
clone size: -; D gene: TRBD2; J gene: TRBJ2-3; V gene: TRBV5-6; CDR3 DNA: TGTGCCAGCAGCTCTCTAGCGGGGGGGCAGTCAAGCACAGATACGCAGTATTTT; CDR3 protein: CASSSLAGGQSSTDTQYF
clone size: -; D gene: -; J gene: TRBJ1-4; V gene: TRBV29-1; CDR3 DNA: TGCAGCGTTGACCCCGTAGGAAGAAATGAAAAACTGTTTTTT; CDR3 protein: CSVDPVGRNEKLFF
clone size: -; D gene: -; J gene: TRBJ1-2; V gene: TRBV19; CDR3 DNA: TGTGCCAGTAGTATGGGGGTGGATGGCTACACCTTC; CDR3 protein: CASSMGVDGYTF
clone size: -; D gene: -; J gene: TRBJ1-2; V gene: TRBV28; CDR3 DNA: TGTGCCAGCCGCCCCGGGGGAGGAAGCTATGGCTACACCTTC; CDR3 protein: CASRPGGGSYGYTF
clone size: once; D gene: TRBD1; J gene: TRBJ2-3; V gene: TRBV2; CDR3 DNA: TGTGCCAGCACCCCGACAGGGGAAAGAGCAGATACGCAGTATTTT; CDR3 protein: CASTPTGERADTQYF
clone size: -; D gene: -; J gene: TRBJ1-6; V gene: TRBV12-3/TRBV12-4; CDR3 DNA: TGTGCCAGCAGTTTCGATAATTCACCCCTCCACTTT; CDR3 protein: CASSFDNSPLHF
clone size: -; D gene: TRBD1; J gene: TRBJ2-6; V gene: TRBV4-2; CDR3 DNA: TGTGCCAGCAGCCAAAAGGCAGGGGGCGCCTCGGCTGGGGCCAACGTCCTGACTTTC; CDR3 protein: CASSQKAGGASAGANVLTF
clone size: once; D gene: TRBD1; J gene: TRBJ1-2; V gene: TRBV6-1; CDR3 DNA: TGTGCCAGCAGTGAGGCCCTAGGGGGCGGCTACACCTTC; CDR3 protein: CASSEALGGGYTF
clone size: -; D gene: -; J gene: TRBJ1-3; V gene: TRBV5-8; CDR3 DNA: TGTGCCAGCAGCCTGGGGTCCTACTCTGGAAACACCATATATTTT; CDR3 protein: CASSLGSYSGNTIYF
clone size: -; D gene: -; J gene: TRBJ1-6; V gene: TRBV3-1/TRBV3-2; CDR3 DNA: TGTGCCAGCAGCGGGATAGGGTCGGGGTCACCCCTCCACTTT; CDR3 protein: CASSGIGSGSPLHF
clone size: -; D gene: -; J gene: TRBJ1-1; V gene: TRBV15; CDR3 DNA: TGTGCCACCAGCCCACGTCGGGGGTACGCTGAAGCTTTCTTT; CDR3 protein: CATSPRRGYAEAFF
clone size: once; D gene: TRBD1; J gene: TRBJ2-7; V gene: TRBV27; CDR3 DNA: TGTGCCAGCAGTTTAGGGACAGGGTCCTACGAGCAGTACTTC; CDR3 protein: CASSLGTGSYEQYF
clone size: once; D gene: TRBD1; J gene: TRBJ2-3; V gene: TRBV6-5; CDR3 DNA: TGTGCCAGCACCCGGGGACAGGGGGACGGGGATACGCAGTATTTT; CDR3 protein: CASTRGQGDGDTQYF
clone size: -; D gene: -; J gene: TRBJ1-3; V gene: TRBV19; CDR3 DNA: TGTGCCAGTAGCCCGGGGACGGGGACTTCTGGAAACACCATATATTTT; CDR3 protein: CASSPGTGTSGNTIYF
clone size: -; D gene: -; J gene: TRBJ1-1; V gene: TRBV30; CDR3 DNA: TGTGCCTCCAAATTCGGATTGAACACTGAAGCTTTCTTT; CDR3 protein: CASKFGLNTEAFF
clone size: -; D gene: -; J gene: TRBJ2-1; V gene: TRBV7-9; CDR3 DNA: TGTGCCAGCGAAGATGAGCAGTTCTTC; CDR3 protein: CASEDEQFF
clone size: -; D gene: TRBD1; J gene: TRBJ1-1; V gene: TRBV6-5; CDR3 DNA: TGTGCCAGCAGCCGGACAGGGGAAGCTTTCTTT; CDR3 protein: CASSRTGEAFF
clone size: -; D gene: TRBD2; J gene: TRBJ2-2; V gene: TRBV27; CDR3 DNA: TGTGCCAGCAGTTTGGAGCGGGGGGGGAACACCGGGGAGCTGTTTTTT; CDR3 protein: CASSLERGGNTGELFF
clone size: -; D gene: TRBD1; J gene: TRBJ1-1; V gene: TRBV5-4; CDR3 DNA: TGTGCCAGCAGCCGCCAGACAGGGATGAACACTGAAGCTTTCTTT; CDR3 protein: CASSRQTGMNTEAFF
clone size: -; D gene: -; J gene: TRBJ1-1; V gene: TRBV6-5; CDR3 DNA: TGTGCCAGCAGTTACGTAACCCCAGGGAACACTGAAGCTTTCTTT; CDR3 protein: CASSYVTPGNTEAFF
clone size: few; D gene: TRBD2; J gene: TRBJ2-6; V gene: TRBV5-1; CDR3 DNA: TGCGCCAGCAGCTCGGCCCGGGGGGAGGGCCTGACTTTC; CDR3 protein: CASSSARGEGLTF
clone size: -; D gene: -; J gene: TRBJ2-1; V gene: TRBV6-2/TRBV6-3; CDR3 DNA: TGTGCCAGCAGCGGGACGAGCTCCTACAATGAGCAGTTCTTC; CDR3 protein: CASSGTSSYNEQFF
clone size: -; D gene: -; J gene: TRBJ2-3; V gene: TRBV15; CDR3 DNA: TGTGCCACCAGCAGAGATAGTCAGAACAGGGCAACAGATACGCAGTATTTT; CDR3 protein: CATSRDSQNRATDTQYF
clone size: -; D gene: -; J gene: TRBJ1-1; V gene: TRBV6-5; CDR3 DNA: TGTGCCAGCAAGATAAGGGGCGTGAACACTGAAGCTTTCTTT; CDR3 protein: CASKIRGVNTEAFF
clone size: -; D gene: -; J gene: TRBJ1-4; V gene: TRBV7-9; CDR3 DNA: TGTGCCAGCAGCTTATCCAGGGCAGCAACTAATGAAAAACTGTTTTTT; CDR3 protein: CASSLSRAATNEKLFF
clone size: -; D gene: TRBD2; J gene: TRBJ2-7; V gene: TRBV19; CDR3 DNA: TGTGCCAGTAGTATCGCGGGAGGGGGGACCTACGAGCAGTACTTC; CDR3 protein: CASSIAGGGTYEQYF
clone size: -; D gene: -; J gene: TRBJ2-3; V gene: TRBV19; CDR3 DNA: TGTGCCAGTAGTATTACAGGATTCGCCACAGATACGCAGTATTTT; CDR3 protein: CASSITGFATDTQYF
clone size: -; D gene: -; J gene: TRBJ1-5; V gene: TRBV28; CDR3 DNA: TGTGCCAGCAGTTTATCCGGAAATCAGCCCCAGCATTTT; CDR3 protein: CASSLSGNQPQHF
clone size: few; D gene: TRBD1; J gene: TRBJ1-2; V gene: TRBV28; CDR3 DNA: TGTGCCAGCAGTCTCCCGGGACAGAGGTATGGCTACACCTTC; CDR3 protein: CASSLPGQRYGYTF
clone size: -; D gene: TRBD1; J gene: TRBJ2-2; V gene: TRBV18; CDR3 DNA: TGTGCCAGCTCACCCAGAGCGGTTGCGGGACAGGGGGCCACCGGGGAGCTGTTTTTT; CDR3 protein: CASSPRAVAGQGATGELFF
clone size: -; D gene: -; J gene: TRBJ1-2; V gene: TRBV14; CDR3 DNA: TGTGCCAGCAGCGAAGACGACGGGCCCTTACGAAGTCTCTATGGCTACACCTTC; CDR3 protein: CASSEDDGPLRSLYGYTF
clone size: -; D gene: TRBD1; J gene: TRBJ1-1; V gene: TRBV27; CDR3 DNA: TGTGCCAGCAGGCGGACAGGGCTGAACACTGAAGCTTTCTTT; CDR3 protein: CASRRTGLNTEAFF
clone size: -; D gene: TRBD1; J gene: TRBJ2-5; V gene: TRBV2; CDR3 DNA: TGTGCCAGCAGTGAAGTGGGGACAGCAAAAGAGACCCAGTACTTC; CDR3 protein: CASSEVGTAKETQYF